This T cell receptor beta chain is from a study of OX40 agonist ivuxolimab in advanced cancers. Across the whole study: Among those treated, three patients had partial responses, one with hepatocellular carcinoma and two with cutaneous melanoma.

Study-wide findings and caveats: Antigen targets of the expanded peripheral T cells went undetermined. More expanded clones were found, on average, in CD8+ than in CD4+ T cells. By week 6 at 0.1 to 3.0 mg/kg, blood CD4+ and CD8+ T cells had expanded clonally.

Worth noting for this clone: Its specificity is not known.

The V end lost 3 bases, the J end lost 1 base, and 13 bases lay between the germline ends. The CDR3 extends over 15 amino acids. Germline assignment: CDR1 SGHNT and CDR2 YENEEA. Profiling relied on immunoSEQ multiplex PCR, and the TCRdb table lists in-frame clones only, not all of them. Of fewer than 45,000 clones in the sample, 89% are singletons; the top ten hold around 0.5%. This clonotype was obtained from an adult with an advanced solid tumor such as melanoma, head and neck, liver or kidney cancer. V gene TRBV11-3 combines with J gene TRBJ2-7; a weak D match, TRBD2 (7 bases). The sequencing used CD4+ or CD8+ T cells sorted from blood, collected in a trial of the OX40 agonist ivuxolimab. CDR3 coding DNA: TGTGCCAGCAGCTTTTTACGGGGGGCGTCCTACGAGCAGTACTTC. Translation: CASSFLRGASYEQYF.